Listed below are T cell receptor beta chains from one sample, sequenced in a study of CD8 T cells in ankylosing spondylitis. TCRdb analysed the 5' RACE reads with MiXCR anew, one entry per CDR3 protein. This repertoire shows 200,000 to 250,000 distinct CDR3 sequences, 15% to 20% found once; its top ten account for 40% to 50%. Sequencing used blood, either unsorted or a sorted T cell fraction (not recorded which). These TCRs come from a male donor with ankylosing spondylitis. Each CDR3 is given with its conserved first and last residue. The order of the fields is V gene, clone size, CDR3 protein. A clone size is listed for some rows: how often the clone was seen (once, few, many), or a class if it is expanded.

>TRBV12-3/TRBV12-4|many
CASSFPGTGGYGYTF
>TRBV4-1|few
CASSRDRGPASSYNEQFF
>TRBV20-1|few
CSATYGGGPSYEQYF
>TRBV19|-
CASGVGWNEQFF
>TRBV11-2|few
CASSEGWGPETQYF
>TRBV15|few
CATSSMTDTQYF
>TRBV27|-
CASSPLPLAGRNTGELFF
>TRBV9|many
CASSPHGTNTDTQYF
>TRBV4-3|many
CASSQVDREDEKLFF
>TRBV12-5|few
CASDLAGVVGEQFF
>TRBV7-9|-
CASSKSIAATNEKLFF
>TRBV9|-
CASSVEGGPLHF
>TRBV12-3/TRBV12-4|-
CASSLGPTGGYGYTF
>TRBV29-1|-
CSALAREQYF
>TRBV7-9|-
CASSLMGREKLFF
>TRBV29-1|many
CSVEGGDRNTGELFF
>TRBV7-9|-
CASSPPRGSTDTQYF
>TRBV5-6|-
CASSLKDRGGTGELFF
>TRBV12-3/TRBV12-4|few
CASSPQGVDETQYF
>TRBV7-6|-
CASSTGGSGSPLHF
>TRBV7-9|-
CASSQGQGAYNEQFF
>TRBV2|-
CASSYGTTYNEQFF
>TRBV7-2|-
CASSSGQGTNTEAFF
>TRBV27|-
CASSFGQGYNSPLHF
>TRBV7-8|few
CASSYYRNEQFF
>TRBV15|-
CATSRDPGSSYEQYF
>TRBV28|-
CASSFFGERGSEAFF
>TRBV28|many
CASSLASGSTDTQYF
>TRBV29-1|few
CSVSIGYEQYF
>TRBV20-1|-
CSARDLSGRTLGEQYF
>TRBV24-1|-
CATGGASNQPQHF
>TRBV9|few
CASSAGLAGVNNEQFF
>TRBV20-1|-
CSARPPSGTAYEQYF